Sequencing of this TCR beta chain was carried out in a study of blood T cells in healthy people across ages (dated by TCRdb to the mid-2010s). Context from the whole study: Template switching captured roughly one uniquely barcoded TCR beta cDNA molecule per two T cells in model experiments. To avoid experimental bias, donors of different ages were randomly spread across the sequencing lanes. Using the same blood draw, the study looked at two additional independent replicas of 1 million unique cDNA reads for two donors, one aged 18 to 30 and the other aged 80 or older. Age-related changes in TCR beta repertoire diversity were measured in the study by deep sequencing normalized with unique cDNA molecular identifiers. Donors were grouped into four age groups: young (average approximately 15 years), middle-aged (39), aged (about 60) and long-lived (approximately 75). Here is what the overall study found, with its caveats: Compared with the aged group, more naive CD4+ T cells, fewer expanded clones and increased TCR diversity were shown by the long-lived group, suggesting age selection. The percentage of naive T cells measured by flow cytometry correlated strongly with observed TCR beta diversity. As age increased, observed TCR beta diversity per million T cells dropped in a roughly linear way, and a significant reduction was already evident by age 40. Conclusive comparison of naive and antigen-experienced compartments was prevented by the profiling of bulk unsorted PBMCs. Because the CMV infection status of the donors was unknown, age-related changes in expanded clonotypes may potentially have been confounded. Total diversity estimates from one million sequenced T cells were considered lower bounds and underestimates.

The approximately 39 donors, aged about 6 to 100 years, were systemically healthy Caucasian individuals from Russia. Approximately 9.3 milliliters of peripheral blood were drawn from each donor into EDTA-treated Vacutainer tubes. PBMCs were isolated by Ficoll-Paque density-gradient centrifugation, with at least 6 million obtained per sample. Total RNA was extracted from PBMCs with Trizol reagent, with at least 5 micrograms obtained per sample. Naive CD45RAhigh/CD27high T cell percentages were measured by flow cytometry on a PBMC aliquot from every donor. This clonotype is a singleton in its sample. It lacks a known antigen. Base qualities are not provided; no much larger clone lies one nucleotide away. One read alone lends weak support. Libraries were made using 5' RACE. Sequencing relied on an Illumina HiSeq 2500. A second PCR of about 6 to 12 cycles was performed with a sample-barcoded 5' primer and a J-beta primer mix. A template-switch 5' adaptor carrying 12 random nucleotides introduced a unique molecular identifier onto each TCR beta cDNA molecule. At least 2.5 million CDR3-containing paired-end reads were obtained from each sample. First-strand cDNA synthesis was performed from all RNA using the Mint cDNA synthesis kit, with priming by a TRBC-specific oligonucleotide. Following uracil-DNA glycosylase treatment, a first 18-cycle PCR with universal primers M1SS and BC2_uni_R was performed on all cDNA. In the paper's pipeline: For normalization, 1 million high-quality reads were randomly selected from each sample, with every read carrying a distinct molecular identifier. Instead of being binned into consensus sequences, reads with shared molecular identifiers were discarded. MiTCR, run with a Q25 quality threshold and the strictest error-elimination algorithm, handled CDR3 identification, clonotype clustering and error correction. A nonparametric unseen species model using Euler transformation provided a lower-bound estimate of total TCR beta diversity. The public reads were quality trimmed at Q25 with fastp and then assembled into clones with MiXCR by TCRdb, keeping productive beta chains. Entries that share a CDR3 protein sequence are merged under the most common genes and DNA. These V and J calls rely on TCRdb rather than the paper's analysis. In all, the sample holds over 700,000 distinct CDR3 sequences, and around half of those were seen once. Roughly 40% of the sample is taken by the ten largest.

The V and J ends are trimmed by 1 base and 0 bases, leaving 7 bases between them. The CDR1 and CDR2 encoded by the germline V gene are SGDLS and YYNGEE. The CDR3 spans 15 residues, from the cysteine through the phenylalanine. This entry keeps only the CDR3 DNA: 45 bases, framed from base 1. This TCR came from an elderly man in good health. The source material was blood. The chain is made from TRBV9 and TRBJ2-2, with the D gene too uncertain to name. The CDR3 in this case is CASSVQATNTGELFF. DNA sequence: TGTGCCAGCAGCGTACAGGCGACGAACACCGGGGAGCTGTTTTTT.